A single sample is the source of the 28 T cell receptor beta chains below, sequenced in a study of blood T cell repertoires in COVID-19. TCRdb's copy holds only in-frame clones and misses some; the assay was immunoSEQ multiplex PCR. This sample has about 280,000 clones; 75% to 90% occur once, and the top ten carry about 2.5%. Sequencing was carried out using PBMCs or T cells enriched from blood (not recorded which). The receptors were sampled from a woman between 45 and 60 years old who had recovered from COVID-19.

The V gene is TRBV2, the J gene TRBJ2-2; TRBD1 matches 9 bases. Looked up from germline, CDR1 is SNHLY and CDR2 is FYNNEI. This CDR3 is built from 16 residues. Trimming took 5 bases from V and 0 from J; bases not matched to a gene: 4. Here the CDR3 DNA reads TGTGCCAGCAGTCAACGACAGGGGGCGAACACCGGGGAGCTGTTTTTT. Amino acid sequence: CASSQRQGANTGELFF.

V and J are TRBV6-5 and TRBJ1-5; D perhaps matches TRBD1 (5 bases). V was cut by 5 bases and J by 0 bases, with 8 bases left in between. The CDR3 is 14 amino acids. Germline V gene lookup returns CDR1 MNHEY and CDR2 SVGAGI. The CDR3 DNA follows: TGTGCCAGCAGTCACAGGTATAGCAATCAGCCCCAGCATTTT. Amino acids: CASSHRYSNQPQHF.

The chain employs TRBV7-8 and TRBJ2-1; D possibly corresponds to TRBD2 (6 bases). CDR1 and CDR2 from the germline V gene are SGHVS and FQNEAQ. This CDR3 is built from 16 residues. V was shortened by 5 bases and J by 0 bases, with 14 bases between the two germline ends. The CDR3 nucleotides are TGTGCCAGCAGCCACCACGGGGGAAGCTCCTACAATGAGCAGTTCTTC. Its protein product is CASSHHGGSSYNEQFF.

The V call is TRBV24-1, the J call TRBJ1-4, with D possibly matching TRBD1 (5 bases). Germline V lookup: CDR1 KGHDR, CDR2 SFDVKD. Trimming left V 4 bases short and J 4 bases short, with 30 bases between. The CDR3 length is 21 residues. The CDR3 nucleotides are TGTGCCACCAGTGACAAAGCACCGGTACATAAGGGGACTAGTAATAATGAAAAACTGTTTTTT. This gives the protein CATSDKAPVHKGTSNNEKLFF.

The V call is TRBV9, the J call TRBJ2-1, with 7 nucleotides matching TRBD1. Germline V gives CDR1 SGDLS, CDR2 YYNGEE. The CDR3 is made up of 16 amino acids. The V segment lost 4 bases and the J segment 0 bases; nucleotides outside the gene matches: 7. The CDR3 spells CASSSPGTDSYNEQFF. CDR3 DNA sequence: TGTGCCAGCAGCTCACCCGGGACAGACTCCTACAATGAGCAGTTCTTC.

The rearrangement links TRBV11-2 to TRBJ1-1, with a tentative D call TRBD1 (6 bases). This CDR3 region has 15 residues. Trimming cost V 5 bases and J 1 base, with 14 bases left between them. The germline V gene has CDR1 SGHAT and CDR2 FQNNGV. This chain's CDR3 is CASSPRRTANTEAFF. The DNA for the CDR3 is TGTGCCAGCAGCCCTAGACGGACAGCGAACACTGAAGCTTTCTTT. Complete variable domain (other parts from reference TRBV11-2 and TRBJ1-1): EAGVAQSPRYKIIEKRQSVAFWCNPISGHATLYWYQQILGQGPKLLIQFQNNGVVDDSQLPKDRFSAERLKGVDSTLKIQPAKLEDSAVYLCASSPRRTANTEAFFGQGTRLTVV.

V and J are TRBV30 and TRBJ2-2, with a tentative D call TRBD1 (5 bases). V was pared by 5 bases and J by 1 base, with 14 bases between. Germline-derived CDR1 and CDR2 are GTSNPN and SVGIG (reference sequence). The CDR3 covers 15 residues. The CDR3: CAWYGAVLNTGELFF. The CDR3 DNA reads as TGTGCCTGGTATGGGGCAGTCCTGAACACCGGGGAGCTGTTTTTT.

The gene calls are TRBV2 and TRBJ2-7, with D possibly being TRBD2 (6 bases). Germline assignment: CDR1 SNHLY and CDR2 FYNNEI. The V end lost 2 bases, the J end lost 0 bases, and 11 bases lay between the germline ends. The CDR3 has 15 residues. CDR3 sequence: CASSETGVNSYEQYF. In nucleotides, the CDR3 is TGTGCCAGCAGTGAAACGGGGGTCAACTCCTACGAGCAGTACTTC.

V usage is TRBV7-7 and J usage is TRBJ2-1; D is ambiguous. This CDR3 has 14 residues. The V and J ends lost 0 bases and 5 bases respectively, with 8 bases between them. Germline V CDR1 and CDR2: SSHAT, FNYEAQ (reference sequence). Here the CDR3 reads CASSLATDNNEQFF. DNA of the CDR3: TGTGCCAGCAGCTTAGCGACTGATAACAATGAGCAGTTCTTC.

The chain recombines TRBV10-1 with TRBJ2-1, with D tentatively TRBD2 (6 bases). Trimming took off 3 bases at V and 6 bases at J, with 18 bases between the two ends. CDR1 and CDR2 from the germline V gene are WNHNN and SYGVQD (reference sequence). CDR3 size: 16 residues. CDR3 residues: CASSDLRLATVNEQFF. The CDR3 coding sequence is TGCGCCAGCAGTGACCTCCGGCTAGCGACGGTCAATGAGCAGTTCTTC.

V is TRBV5-8 and J is TRBJ1-1, with 7 bases fitting TRBD1. This CDR3 contains 15 residues. The V and J ends lost 2 bases and 0 bases, in that order; junction bases with no gene match: 4. Germline V gene data show CDR1 as SGHTS and CDR2 as YDEGEE. CDR3 coding DNA: TGTGCCAGCAGCTTCCGCCAGGGGGTGAACACTGAAGCTTTCTTT. Residues: CASSFRQGVNTEAFF.

The chain employs TRBV15 and TRBJ2-3, with D perhaps matching TRBD2 (5 bases). The germline V gene encodes CDR1 LNHNV and CDR2 YYDKDF (reference sequence). The germline V and J ends were trimmed by 3 bases and 4 bases, with 11 bases remaining between them. The CDR3 covers 14 residues. Here the CDR3 reads CATSSRSGADTQYF. The CDR3 DNA sequence: TGTGCCACCAGCAGTCGCAGCGGCGCAGATACGCAGTATTTT. Together with reference TRBV15 and TRBJ2-3, the CDR3 gives the full variable domain: DAMVIQNPRYQVTQFGKPVTLSCSQTLNHNVMYWYQQKSSQAPKLLFHYYDKDFNNEADTPDNFQSRRPNTSFCFLDIRSPGLGDTAMYLCATSSRSGADTQYFGPGTRLTVL.

V gene TRBV7-2 combines with J gene TRBJ1-3; D is ambiguous. Germline lookup yields CDR1 SGHTA and CDR2 FQGNSA. V was pared by 4 bases and J by 0 bases, with 4 bases between. There are 13 residues in the CDR3. The CDR3 DNA follows: TGTGCCAGCAGCTGGAGCTCTGGAAACACCATATATTTT. Its protein is CASSWSSGNTIYF.

This clone has just one count. This rearrangement joins TRBV29-1 to TRBJ1-3, with D perhaps TRBD1 (6 bases). The CDR3 covers 16 residues. CDR1 and CDR2 (germline): SQVTM, ANQGSEA. The V end was cut by 4 bases, the J end by 1 base, with 17 bases between. As DNA, the CDR3 is TGCAGCGTTGCAGGGGTCGGGGGGGCATCTGGAAACACCATATATTTT. It codes for CSVAGVGGASGNTIYF.

The chain employs TRBV11-3 and TRBJ2-7; 9 nucleotides agree with TRBD1. CDR3 size: 12 residues. J lost 4 bases, V lost 5 bases, and 0 bases had no gene match. Germline lookup yields CDR1 SGHNT and CDR2 YENEEA. CDR3 DNA: TGTGCCAGCAGCGACAGGGGGTACGAGCAGTACTTC. Residues: CASSDRGYEQYF.

The chain uses TRBV27 and TRBJ1-2, with a weak D call TRBD1 (5 bases). The CDR3 contains 14 residues. V lost 5 bases, J lost 3 bases, and 13 bases lay in between. Germline V gene sequence: CDR1 MNHEY, CDR2 SMNVEV (reference sequence). CDR3 DNA: TGTGCCAGCAGTACCCGCGGGGGAGACTATGGCTACACCTTC. Translation gives CASSTRGGDYGYTF.

The chain joins TRBV7-6 to TRBJ2-1; TRBD2 matches at 11 bases. The CDR3 has 15 residues. Germline V gene lookup returns CDR1 SGHVS and CDR2 FNYEAQ. After removal of 2 bases from V and 8 bases from J, the junction contained 5 bases not matched to a gene. As DNA, the CDR3 is TGTGCCAGCAGCTTACTAGCGGGAGGTCGGGATGAGCAGTTCTTC. Its translation is CASSLLAGGRDEQFF.

Turning to this clone: The sample carries other DNA sequences with the same CDR3. The chain combines TRBV7-3 with TRBJ1-1; D remains ambiguous. Between the trimmed V and J ends, which lost 0 bases and 3 bases, there was a span of 5 bases. There are 13 residues in the CDR3. Germline CDR1 reads SGHTA; CDR2 reads FQGTGA. The CDR3 region is CASSLTGYTEAFF. CDR3 DNA: TGTGCCAGCAGCTTAACCGGGTACACTGAAGCTTTCTTT. The full variable domain, in which reference TRBV7-3 and TRBJ1-1 provide the parts outside the CDR3, is GAGVSQTPSNKVTEKGKYVELRCDPISGHTALYWYRQSLGQGPEFLIYFQGTGAADDSGLPNDRFFAVRPEGSVSTLKIQRTERGDSAVYLCASSLTGYTEAFFGQGTRLTVV.

The chain couples TRBV11-2 to TRBJ2-5; 10 bases fit TRBD2. The CDR3 covers 16 residues. Germline CDR1 reads SGHAT; CDR2 reads FQNNGV. V shed 7 bases, J shed 5 bases, and the junction held 13 bases outside the gene matches. The CDR3 DNA follows: TGTGCCAGCAATAGGGGTATAGCGGGGGGCCGCGAGACCCAGTACTTC. Amino acids: CASNRGIAGGRETQYF. Looking up the rest from reference TRBV11-2 and TRBJ2-5 gives the full variable domain: EAGVAQSPRYKIIEKRQSVAFWCNPISGHATLYWYQQILGQGPKLLIQFQNNGVVDDSQLPKDRFSAERLKGVDSTLKIQPAKLEDSAVYLCASNRGIAGGRETQYFGPGTRLLVL.

The V call is TRBV12-3 or TRBV12-4, the J call TRBJ1-1; perhaps TRBD1 as D (6 bases). Trimming left V 10 bases short and J 6 bases short, with 15 bases between. The CDR3 length is 12 residues. The CDR3 protein is CATRQAVSEAFF. CDR3 sequence (DNA): TGTGCCACCAGACAGGCGGTCTCTGAAGCTTTCTTT.

This rearrangement joins TRBV5-1 to TRBJ2-7; 8 nucleotides align to TRBD1. The ends lost 4 bases at V and 0 bases at J; junction bases unmatched: 6. Germline assignment: CDR1 SGHRS and CDR2 YFSETQ. This CDR3 spans 15 amino acids. The CDR3 protein is CASSPRDRSSYEQYF. In nucleotides, the CDR3 is TGCGCCAGCAGCCCCCGGGACAGGAGCTCCTACGAGCAGTACTTC.

This CDR3 is CASSFLSGSNEQFF. The CDR3 nucleotides are TGTGCCAGCAGCTTTCTCTCGGGAAGTAATGAGCAGTTCTTC. V gene TRBV5-6 combines with J gene TRBJ2-1; possibly TRBD2 for D (5 bases). CDR3 length: 14 residues. Trimming took off 2 bases at V and 7 bases at J, with 13 bases between the two ends. CDR1 and CDR2 from the germline V gene are SGHDT and YYEEEE.

This clone was counted a single time. The chain combines TRBV9 with TRBJ2-5, with TRBD2 matching over 7 bases. CDR3 length: 14 residues. Germline values: CDR1 SGDLS, CDR2 YYNGEE. After removal of 3 bases from V and 5 bases from J, the junction contained 7 bases not matched to a gene. Written as DNA, the CDR3 is TGTGCCAGCAGCGAGGATAGCGGGCGTGAGACCCAGTACTTC. Residues: CASSEDSGRETQYF.

This clone has only a few counts. V is TRBV11-2 and J is TRBJ2-5; D might be TRBD1 (5 bases). The CDR3 contains 13 residues. CDR1 SGHAT and CDR2 FQNNGV come from the germline V gene. Trimming shortened V by 6 bases and J by 2 bases, and 10 bases separated the two germline ends. CDR3 amino acids: CASSQTAQETQYF. The DNA for the CDR3 is TGTGCCAGCAGTCAGACAGCGCAAGAGACCCAGTACTTC.

The chain has TRBV28 and TRBJ1-1, with D possibly matching TRBD1 (6 bases). This CDR3 spans 13 amino acids. The ends were cut back, 5 bases at V and 6 bases at J, with 13 bases in the middle. Germline V gene sequence: CDR1 MDHEN, CDR2 SYDVKM. CDR3 DNA: TGTGCCAGCAGTAAAGGGAGGGGGGCTGAAGCTTTCTTT. Amino acids: CASSKGRGAEAFF.

The CDR3 here is CASSLHNTVLSYEQYF. In nucleotides, the CDR3 is TGTGCCAGCAGCCTGCATAATACAGTACTCTCCTACGAGCAGTACTTC. V usage is TRBV7-2 and J usage is TRBJ2-7; D gene ambiguous. V shed 5 bases and J shed 0 bases, with 17 bases lying between them. The CDR3 loop spans 16 amino acids. Germline CDR1 SGHTA, CDR2 FQGNSA.

This clone has just one count. The chain recombines TRBV4-2 with TRBJ2-3; no reliable D call. The CDR3 covers 15 residues. V was trimmed by 3 bases and J by 2 bases, leaving 12 bases between them. Germline V CDR1 and CDR2: LGHNA, YNFKEQ. The DNA for the CDR3 is TGTGCCAGCAGCCACCGCCGCGCCTCCACAGATACGCAGTATTTT. The encoded protein is CASSHRRASTDTQYF.

The chain employs TRBV6-6 and TRBJ1-2; 8 nucleotides match TRBD1. This CDR3 contains 13 residues. V dropped 6 bases and J dropped 4; count of bases not matched to a gene: 4. Germline V gives CDR1 MNHNY, CDR2 SVGAGI (reference sequence). DNA for the CDR3: TGTGCCAGCAGCCTAACAGGGGGCTATGGCTACACCTTC. It encodes CASSLTGGYGYTF.